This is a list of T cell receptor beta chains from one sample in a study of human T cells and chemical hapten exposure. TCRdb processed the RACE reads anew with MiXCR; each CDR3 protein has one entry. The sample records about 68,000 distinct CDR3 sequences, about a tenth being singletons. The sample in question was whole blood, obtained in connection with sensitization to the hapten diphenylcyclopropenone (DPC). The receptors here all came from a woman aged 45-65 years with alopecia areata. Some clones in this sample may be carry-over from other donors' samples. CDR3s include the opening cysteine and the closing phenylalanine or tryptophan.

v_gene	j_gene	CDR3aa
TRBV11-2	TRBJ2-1	CASSSRDINEQFF
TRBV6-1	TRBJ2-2	CASTVTSGANTGELFF
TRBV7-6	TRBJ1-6	CASSSGDRGSPLHF
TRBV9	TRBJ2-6	CASSVAPGGANVLTF
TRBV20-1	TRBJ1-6	CSAVRDRSSPLHF
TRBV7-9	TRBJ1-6	CASSFRNSPLHF
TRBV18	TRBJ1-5	CASSRSRGEQPQHF
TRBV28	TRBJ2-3	CASSSQRDRATDTQYF
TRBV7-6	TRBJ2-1	CASSAGLAGEQFF
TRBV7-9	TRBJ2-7	CASSLAGNPREQYF
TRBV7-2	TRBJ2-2	CASSRGGSGELFF
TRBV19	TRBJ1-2	CASRTTGKYGYTF
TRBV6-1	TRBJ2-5	CASSDGGQETQYF
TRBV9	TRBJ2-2	CASTDSGWYDGELFF
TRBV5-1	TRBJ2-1	CASSLLAGDYNEQFF
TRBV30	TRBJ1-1	CAWSVSRTLMNTEAFF
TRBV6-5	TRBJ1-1	CASTLFPDGNTEAFF
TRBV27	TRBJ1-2	CASSLKDRSVYGYTF
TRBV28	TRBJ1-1	CASSLLGREAFF
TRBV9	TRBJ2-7	CASSRAGTSGSGEQYF
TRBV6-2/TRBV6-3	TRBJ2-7	CASRSTGGYEQYF
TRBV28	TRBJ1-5	CASSPLGQGNQPQHF